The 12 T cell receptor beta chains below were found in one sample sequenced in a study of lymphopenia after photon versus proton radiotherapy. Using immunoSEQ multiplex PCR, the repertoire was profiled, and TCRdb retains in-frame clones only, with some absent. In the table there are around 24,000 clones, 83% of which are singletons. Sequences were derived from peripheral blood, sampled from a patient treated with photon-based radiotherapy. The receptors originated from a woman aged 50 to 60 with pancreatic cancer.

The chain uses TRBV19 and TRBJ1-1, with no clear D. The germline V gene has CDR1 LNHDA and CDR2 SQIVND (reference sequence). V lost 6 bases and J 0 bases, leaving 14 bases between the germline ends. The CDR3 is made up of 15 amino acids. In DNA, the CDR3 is TGTGCCAGTAGGACTCGGGTTGTCTTGAACACTGAAGCTTTCTTT. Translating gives CASRTRVVLNTEAFF.

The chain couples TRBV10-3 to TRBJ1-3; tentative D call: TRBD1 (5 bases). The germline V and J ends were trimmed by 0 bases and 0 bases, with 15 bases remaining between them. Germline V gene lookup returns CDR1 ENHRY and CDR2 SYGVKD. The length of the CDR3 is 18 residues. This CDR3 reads CAISESWGSLPSGNTIYF. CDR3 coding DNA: TGTGCCATCAGTGAGTCTTGGGGCAGTCTTCCCTCTGGAAACACCATATATTTT.

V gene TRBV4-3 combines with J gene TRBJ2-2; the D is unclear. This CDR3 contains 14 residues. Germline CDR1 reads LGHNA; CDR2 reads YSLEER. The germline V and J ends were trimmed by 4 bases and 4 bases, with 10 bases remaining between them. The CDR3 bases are TGCGCCAGCAGCCTTATCCAGCCCACCGGGGAGCTGTTTTTT. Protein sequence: CASSLIQPTGELFF.

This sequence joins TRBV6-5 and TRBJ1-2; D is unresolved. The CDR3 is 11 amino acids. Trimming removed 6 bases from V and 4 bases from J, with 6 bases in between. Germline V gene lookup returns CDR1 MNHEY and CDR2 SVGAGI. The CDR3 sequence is CASRGSYGYTF. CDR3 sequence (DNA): TGTGCCAGCAGGGGCAGCTATGGCTACACCTTC.

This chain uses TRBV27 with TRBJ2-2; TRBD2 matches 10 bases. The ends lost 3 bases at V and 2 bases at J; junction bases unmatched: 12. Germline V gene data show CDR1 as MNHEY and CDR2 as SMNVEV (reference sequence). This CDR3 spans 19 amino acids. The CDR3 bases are TGTGCCAGCAGTTTCCAGCCCCGGACTAGCGGATCTAACACCGGGGAGCTGTTTTTT. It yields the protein CASSFQPRTSGSNTGELFF.

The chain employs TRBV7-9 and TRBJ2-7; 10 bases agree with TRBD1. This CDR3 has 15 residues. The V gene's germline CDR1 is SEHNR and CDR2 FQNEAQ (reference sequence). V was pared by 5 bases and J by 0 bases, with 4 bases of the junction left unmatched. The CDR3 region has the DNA TGTGCCAGCAGCCGAGGGACAGGGGTCTCCTACGAGCAGTACTTC. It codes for CASSRGTGVSYEQYF.

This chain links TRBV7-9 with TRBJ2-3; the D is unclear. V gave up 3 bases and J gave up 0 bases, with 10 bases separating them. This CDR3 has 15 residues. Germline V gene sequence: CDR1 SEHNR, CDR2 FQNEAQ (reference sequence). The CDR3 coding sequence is TGTGCCAGCAGCTTTGTACAGAGTAGCACAGATACGCAGTATTTT. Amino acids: CASSFVQSSTDTQYF.

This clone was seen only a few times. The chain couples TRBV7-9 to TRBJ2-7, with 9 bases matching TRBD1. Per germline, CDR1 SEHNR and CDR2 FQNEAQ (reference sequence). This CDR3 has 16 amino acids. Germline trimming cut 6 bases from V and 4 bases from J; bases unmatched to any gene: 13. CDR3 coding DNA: TGTGCCAGCAGTCCGATAACCGGGACAGGGATGTACGAGCAGTACTTC. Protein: CASSPITGTGMYEQYF.

The CDR3 DNA sequence: TGTGCCAGCTCACCAAGGGACGGAGGCTACGAGCAGTACTTC. Its translation is CASSPRDGGYEQYF. This chain joins TRBV18 and TRBJ2-7; possibly TRBD1 or TRBD2 for D (5 bases each). This CDR3 is built from 14 residues. Trimming pared 2 bases from V and 3 bases from J, leaving 11 bases between. CDR1 and CDR2 (germline): KGHSH, LQKENI. The complete variable domain, with remaining parts taken from reference TRBV18 and TRBJ2-7, reads NAGVMQNPRHLVRRRGQEARLRCSPMKGHSHVYWYRQLPEEGLKFMVYLQKENIIDESGMPKERFSAEFPKEGPSILRIQQVVRGDSAAYFCASSPRDGGYEQYFGPGTRLTVT.

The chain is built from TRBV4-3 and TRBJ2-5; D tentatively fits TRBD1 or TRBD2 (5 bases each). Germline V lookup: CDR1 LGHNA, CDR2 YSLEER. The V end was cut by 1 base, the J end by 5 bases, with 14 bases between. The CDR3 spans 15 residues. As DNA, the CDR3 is TGCGCCAGCAGCCAAGCGGTGGGGGTCGGCGAGACCCAGTACTTC. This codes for CASSQAVGVGETQYF.

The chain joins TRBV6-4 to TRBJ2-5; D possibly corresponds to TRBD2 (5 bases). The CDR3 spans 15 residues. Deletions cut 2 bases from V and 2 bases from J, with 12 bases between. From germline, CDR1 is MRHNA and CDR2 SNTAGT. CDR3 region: CASSDPTGSQETQYF. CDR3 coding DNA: TGTGCCAGCAGTGACCCGACGGGGTCACAAGAGACCCAGTACTTC.

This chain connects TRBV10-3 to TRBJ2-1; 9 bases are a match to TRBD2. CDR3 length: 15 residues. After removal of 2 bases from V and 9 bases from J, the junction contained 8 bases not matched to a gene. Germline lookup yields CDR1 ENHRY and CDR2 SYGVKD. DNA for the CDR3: TGTGCCATCAGTGAGGGGACTAGCAATGTTCGTGAGCAGTTCTTC. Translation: CAISEGTSNVREQFF.